The T cell receptor beta chain under discussion was sequenced for a study of PD-L1 blockade in urothelial cancer. V was trimmed by 2 bases and J by 4 bases, leaving 9 bases between them. CDR1 and CDR2 from the germline V gene are MNHNY and SVGAGI (reference sequence). The CDR3 consists of 14 residues. This clone was counted many times. What it binds is unknown. Libraries were prepared by immunoSEQ multiplex PCR; TCRdb keeps only in-frame clonotypes and omits some of them. The repertoire consists of under 70,000 clones, with around nine tenths occurring once and the leading ten covering roughly 12%. Study-level points and caveats: Tumor-associated clones in blood expanded more at 3 weeks in durable-benefit patients. Where pretreatment blood TCR clonality fell below the median, better survival was predicted.

Indicated time point: peripheral blood 6 weeks after treatment start. Each patient presented with locally advanced or metastatic urothelial carcinoma. Per patient, between 1 and 8 samples were collected at pretreatment and on-treatment time points. This clonotype was sampled from a man between 60 and 75 years old with urothelial cancer. Sequencing used PBMCs, obtained around atezolizumab (anti-PD-L1) treatment. V gene TRBV6-6 combines with J gene TRBJ1-5; TRBD1 is a possible D gene (5 bases). CDR3 sequence: CASSYGGGNQPQHF. DNA for the CDR3: TGTGCCAGCAGTTACGGGGGGGGTAATCAGCCCCAGCATTTT.